The sample holds one count of the clone carrying this TCR beta chain. As yet, its antigen is unknown. The data were obtained in a study of cytomegalovirus exposure and HLA in healthy donors. General study findings and limits: Within an earlier analysis, most TCR beta V segments proved productive either about 87% or about 30% of the time. With later analysis, a missense DCLRE1C variant became linked to TCR beta V- and J-gene trimming. Among immune exposure information, only CMV serostatus was available. Later, TCR association rates were found to vary by HLA locus, highest for DRB1 and lowest for HLA-C.

Use of 60 Vbeta and 13 Jbeta primers characterized the PCR. Data came from immunoSEQ multiplex PCR; TCRdb stores just in-frame clones and leaves some out. In the table there are around 160,000 clones, around 79% of which are singletons. Germline CDR1 LNHNV, CDR2 YYDKDF (reference sequence). Trimming left V 1 base short and J 8 bases short, with 11 bases between. This CDR3 contains 13 residues. Sequenced sample: PBMCs. The chain carries TRBV15 and TRBJ1-1, with D unresolved. The sequence derives from a male donor in good health and CMV-seropositive. Here the CDR3 reads CATSRAGRSEAFF. As DNA, the CDR3 is TGTGCCACCAGCAGAGCCGGGAGGAGCGAAGCTTTCTTT.